The rows below give T cell receptor beta chains drawn from one sample of a study of blood T cells in healthy people across ages. Each CDR3 protein gets one entry after TCRdb re-called the 5' RACE reads with MiXCR. There are 800,000 to 950,000 distinct CDR3 sequences in the sample; approximately 32% occur only once, and about 10% lies in the top ten. This sample also appeared in a second study, on T cells of mothers and their children.

The sequencing sample was made of blood. Receptors were obtained from a woman aged 35 to 49 in good health. The CDR3 runs from the conserved cysteine through the conserved F or W. Fields, in order: J gene, V gene, CDR3 protein.

J gene: TRBJ2-1
V gene: TRBV6-4
CDR3 protein: CASSDWIISYNEQFF

J gene: TRBJ2-4
V gene: TRBV12-3/TRBV12-4
CDR3 protein: CASSLDSVAKNIQYF

J gene: TRBJ1-1
V gene: TRBV27
CDR3 protein: CASSRFDRVNTEAFF

J gene: TRBJ1-5
V gene: TRBV20-1
CDR3 protein: CGARPQGASNQPQHF

J gene: TRBJ2-7
V gene: TRBV4-1
CDR3 protein: CASSQEKGVVGEQYF

J gene: TRBJ1-1
V gene: TRBV6-2/TRBV6-3
CDR3 protein: CASSYMWNTEAFF

J gene: TRBJ2-7
V gene: TRBV12-3/TRBV12-4
CDR3 protein: CASLETSGYNEQYF

J gene: TRBJ2-7
V gene: TRBV9
CDR3 protein: CASSVAGQGDYEQYF

J gene: TRBJ2-7
V gene: TRBV24-1
CDR3 protein: CATSPGGRIYEQYF

J gene: TRBJ1-1
V gene: TRBV12-5
CDR3 protein: CASGLTDKGSTEAFF

J gene: TRBJ2-3
V gene: TRBV3-1
CDR3 protein: CASSLRTRSDTQYF

J gene: TRBJ2-5
V gene: TRBV6-5
CDR3 protein: CASSPGIRGETQYF

J gene: TRBJ2-7
V gene: TRBV4-3
CDR3 protein: CASSQKASGGAHYEQYF

J gene: TRBJ2-3
V gene: TRBV7-2
CDR3 protein: CASSSQSGDTQYF

J gene: TRBJ1-5
V gene: TRBV27
CDR3 protein: CASSLWASNQPQHF

J gene: TRBJ2-7
V gene: TRBV13
CDR3 protein: CASSLKGAGNYEQYF

J gene: -
V gene: TRBV4-1
CDR3 protein: CASSQEAQGGYEQYF

J gene: TRBJ2-2
V gene: TRBV5-1
CDR3 protein: CASSSRTANTGELFF

J gene: TRBJ1-2
V gene: TRBV28
CDR3 protein: CASSDGILGYGYTF

J gene: TRBJ2-7
V gene: TRBV6-5
CDR3 protein: CASSYKRELAEQYF

J gene: TRBJ1-6
V gene: TRBV20-1
CDR3 protein: CSATWDSSSSYNSPLHF

J gene: TRBJ2-3
V gene: TRBV2
CDR3 protein: CASSAGRGKDTQYF

J gene: TRBJ1-1
V gene: TRBV30
CDR3 protein: CAWRGLEAFF

J gene: TRBJ2-7
V gene: TRBV4-3
CDR3 protein: CASSQEFDDEQYF

J gene: TRBJ2-5
V gene: TRBV5-1
CDR3 protein: CASSKSTTTQGETQYF

J gene: TRBJ2-1
V gene: TRBV14
CDR3 protein: CASSQERAGLGFF

J gene: TRBJ1-4
V gene: TRBV6-1
CDR3 protein: CASTDGTGGNEKLFF

J gene: TRBJ1-1
V gene: TRBV25-1
CDR3 protein: CASSETLAGRMNTEAFF

J gene: TRBJ1-2
V gene: TRBV27
CDR3 protein: CASRSSPGYGYTF

J gene: TRBJ2-3
V gene: TRBV4-1
CDR3 protein: CASNQARAGMADTQYF

J gene: TRBJ1-2
V gene: TRBV6-5
CDR3 protein: CASSSQQGLGDYGYTF

J gene: TRBJ2-7
V gene: TRBV7-2
CDR3 protein: CASSQQRTSGSYEQYF

J gene: TRBJ2-1
V gene: TRBV20-1
CDR3 protein: CSARDVTGGSYNEQFF

J gene: TRBJ1-2
V gene: TRBV7-2
CDR3 protein: CASSTRGGEASYGYTF

J gene: TRBJ2-5
V gene: TRBV7-9
CDR3 protein: CASSLAAGETQYF

J gene: TRBJ2-5
V gene: TRBV24-1
CDR3 protein: CATSDLSGTGNNEQYF

J gene: TRBJ2-3
V gene: TRBV3-1
CDR3 protein: CASSHGGLAGGRSTDTQYF

J gene: TRBJ2-7
V gene: TRBV20-1
CDR3 protein: CSALWTEGYEQYF

J gene: TRBJ2-1
V gene: TRBV20-1
CDR3 protein: CSARMGASYNEQFF

J gene: TRBJ2-1
V gene: TRBV4-2
CDR3 protein: CASSQGTSGTQEQFF

J gene: TRBJ1-2
V gene: TRBV6-1
CDR3 protein: CASSLQGLLPHGYTF

J gene: TRBJ2-1
V gene: TRBV6-1
CDR3 protein: CASHRASYNEQFF

J gene: TRBJ2-4
V gene: TRBV20-1
CDR3 protein: CSASRLSGLAKNIQYF

J gene: TRBJ2-1
V gene: TRBV12-3/TRBV12-4
CDR3 protein: CASGGAGSNEQFF

J gene: TRBJ1-2
V gene: TRBV9
CDR3 protein: CASSVEGGVAGYTF

J gene: TRBJ1-1
V gene: TRBV4-1
CDR3 protein: CASSHLKGGRGTEAFF

J gene: TRBJ2-7
V gene: TRBV20-1
CDR3 protein: CSARELAGIYEQYF

J gene: TRBJ1-2
V gene: TRBV7-9
CDR3 protein: CASTEPGQEIYGYTF

J gene: TRBJ1-2
V gene: TRBV27
CDR3 protein: CASSPIQDSYGYTF

J gene: TRBJ1-1
V gene: TRBV5-5
CDR3 protein: CASSSGWYTEAFF

J gene: TRBJ1-1
V gene: TRBV29-1
CDR3 protein: CSGRGLRNTEAFF

J gene: TRBJ2-7
V gene: TRBV20-1
CDR3 protein: CRAGSEPYEQYF

J gene: TRBJ2-5
V gene: TRBV27
CDR3 protein: CASSFYREGETQYF

J gene: TRBJ1-1
V gene: TRBV7-2
CDR3 protein: CASSYTVGPEAFF